This T cell receptor (beta chain) was documented in a study of breast tumors, draining lymph nodes, adjacent tissues. This clonotype was counted many times. Its antigen remains unidentified. TCRdb used MiXCR to reprocess the multiplex PCR reads, holding one entry per CDR3 protein. The sample has 75,000 to 100,000 distinct CDR3 sequences; around 20% are singletons. Study results and limitations: Compared with lymph nodes, tumors were less diverse; compared with nontumor tissue, more.

Axillary draining lymph nodes of breast cancer patients supplied the node samples. Germline CDR1 and CDR2: SGHVS and FNYEAQ. Trimming cost V 5 bases and J 3 bases, with 13 bases left between them. The CDR3 has 15 residues. This clonotype was obtained from a female donor with breast cancer. Some clones in this sample may be carry-over from other donors' samples. The chain has TRBV7-6 and TRBJ2-2; either TRBD1 or TRBD2 may fit D (5 bases each). Sequenced sample: axillary lymph node tissue. The chain's CDR3 is CASSQGRDHTGELFF. In DNA, the CDR3 is TGTGCCAGCAGCCAGGGACGGGACCACACCGGGGAGCTGTTTTTT.